This paragraph covers one TCR beta chain sequence. This clone was detected a few times. Its antigen remains unidentified. Per-base qualities were not stored, and no clone one base away is much larger. At the DNA level, this CDR3 is encoded by other sequences in the same sample as well. The entire isolated RNA was reverse transcribed using the High Capacity cDNA Reverse Transcription Kit, and thus expressed TCRB transcripts were sequenced. Naive, central memory and regulatory T cell samples underwent deep immunoSEQ sequencing, averaging roughly 3.4 million total reads per sample. After sorted cells were lysed in RLT buffer, RNA was extracted with DNase-treated RNeasy Micro or Mini kits, with the choice depending on cell number. Each cell subset was processed separately to prevent cross-contamination, with patient and healthy donor samples processed together. The immunoSEQ multiplex PCR was used to amplify TCRB sequences from cDNA, yielding 87-bp fragments that span the CDR3 region. Sequencing of the amplicons was done on the Illumina HiSeq platform. The original pipeline was this. PCR bias was corrected computationally using synthetic template baselines, and reads within Hamming distance 2 were collapsed, with unmergeable singletons discarded. Reads were aligned against IMGT to assign V, D and J genes, CDR3 length and insertions or deletions at six rearrangement sites. Within each subset, clonotype counts were normalized to sorted cell number, and only after that were true diversity and Gini coefficients computed with the tcR R package. The overlap coefficient, calculated on TCRB nucleotide sequences, was used to quantify repertoire sharing. Out-of-frame TCRB sequences from naive cells were analyzed to stand in for the pre-selection repertoire. Drawn from immuneACCESS, this table holds only the in-frame rearrangements with V and J called that TCRdb kept. Clones are partly lost; checked studies trace under half to an unresolved V gene and leave the rest unexplained. V and J calls and clone size are as listed in that table; D and trimming were resolved from the DNA. The sample contains 240,000 or so clones, around 68% of them found a single time. The ten largest clones add up to about 0.051% of the sample.

Taken from the germline V gene, the CDR1 and CDR2 loops are MNHEY and SVGAGI. From cysteine to phenylalanine, the CDR3 is 11 amino acids long. Only CDR3 DNA remains: 33 bases, in frame from the first base. The junction shows trimming of 2 bases on V and 5 bases on J, plus 3 bases between the germline ends. The data were obtained in a study of beta chain features in type 1 diabetes (dated by TCRdb to 2016 to 2018). About the full investigation: Mean age, gender distribution, total cell number and subset yield did not differ between patients and healthy donors. Regulatory and stem cell-like memory subsets were isolated from only 8 patients and roughly 8 healthy donors, whereas naive and central memory subsets came from all 30 or so donors. In the study, recently diagnosed type 1 diabetes patients and matched healthy donors were compared on the TCRB repertoires of their sorted circulating CD4+ T cell subsets. A total of just under 110,000,000 sorted cells were examined across all samples, and RNA yield correlated strongly with the number of cells per subset.

General conclusions and limits of the study: Shorter templates might be favored by PCR, yet because patient and control samples were amplified and corrected together, any such skew would affect both groups equally. HLA sub-analyses involved small numbers of individuals, so any influence of HLA type on TCRB rearrangement remained unresolved. Type 1 diabetes patients showed a moderate but significant shortening of TCRB CDR3 length in all four CD4+ subsets. The naive, central memory and regulatory TCRB repertoires appeared to resemble one another more closely among patients than among healthy donors. Patients with type 1 diabetes made fewer insertions and deleted more nucleotides at VDJ recombination sites, implying thymic rearrangement abnormalities. Because cDNA rather than genomic DNA was sequenced, highly expressing activated cells could have been over-represented, although no difference in activation and CD3 levels was found between groups.

A single peripheral blood draw of approximately 100 mL on average was collected from each donor into heparinised tubes. Naive, central memory, regulatory and stem cell-like memory CD4+ T cells were sorted on a BD FACSAria II using a panel including CD45RO, CCR7, CD25, CD127, CD95 and CD27. A purity above 95% was achieved for all sorted populations. PBMCs were separated immediately by Lymphoprep density gradient centrifugation and were stained directly, without being cultured. To minimize batch effects, samples were stained and sorted in pairs, one healthy donor with one patient per experiment. The chain is made from TRBV6-5 and TRBJ2-5; no confident D gene assignment can be made. The origin of this receptor is a man under 40 in good health. The material sequenced was naive CD4+ T cells from blood. The cell subset or site label here, explained by the study, means: true naive CD4+ T cells. The CDR3 reads as follows: CASSYGETQYF. Read as DNA, the sequence is TGTGCCAGCAGTTACGGGGAGACCCAGTACTTC.